This T cell receptor beta chain was obtained from a study of CD8+CD57+ T cells in acquired aplastic anemia. This CDR3 spans 12 amino acids. V was shortened by 4 bases and J by 4 bases, with 8 bases between the two germline ends. Looked up from germline, CDR1 is SQVTM and CDR2 is ANQGSEA. Ten or more counts support this clonotype. CDR3 and TCR beta VDJ profiling relied on genomic DNA as the template. One entry per CDR3 protein results from TCRdb running MiXCR on the reads. The sample holds under 150,000 distinct CDR3 sequences, approximately 36% seen once. Patients who underwent sequencing had shown CD8+CD57+ cell expansion by flow cytometry.

This TCR derives from a human donor with aplastic anemia. The specimen was sorted CD4+, CD8+, or CD8+CD57+ T cells (not recorded which) from PBMCs. The chain couples TRBV29-1 to TRBJ2-1; D call uncertain. The CDR3 reads CSVVRLYNEQFF. The CDR3 DNA reads TGCAGCGTTGTACGCCTGTACAATGAGCAGTTCTTC.